Below are 23 T cell receptor beta chains sequenced from a single sample in a study of blood T cell repertoires in COVID-19. Clones were sequenced by immunoSEQ multiplex PCR, and TCRdb holds only the in-frame ones, with some missing. This table holds 85,000 to 130,000 clones, roughly nine tenths found once. The sequenced sample was peripheral blood. These receptor sequences come from a human donor in a cohort sampled during active COVID-19.

This clone came up once. The chain uses TRBV28 and TRBJ2-7; TRBD2 aligns across 9 bases. The CDR3 is made up of 18 amino acids. CDR1 is MDHEN and CDR2 is SYDVKM in the germline V gene. Trimming took 5 bases from V and 1 from J; bases not matched to a gene: 15. Here the CDR3 reads CASSSPGTSGWGSYEQYF. The CDR3 nucleotides are TGTGCCAGCAGTAGTCCAGGCACTAGCGGGTGGGGATCCTACGAGCAGTACTTC.

The chain recombines TRBV7-2 with TRBJ1-2; D is undetermined. V was cut by 1 base and J by 1 base, with 16 bases left in between. Germline CDR1 SGHTA, CDR2 FQGNSA. This CDR3 is built from 17 residues. The CDR3 DNA reads as TGTGCCAGCAGCTTAGAGGCTGAGGCACTCGATAACTATGGCTACACCTTC. Protein sequence: CASSLEAEALDNYGYTF.

Of note for this clone: Mismatch with germline at one junction end may stem from a read error. This sequence joins TRBV4-3 and TRBJ2-1, with D tentatively TRBD2 (6 bases). The CDR3 loop spans 13 amino acids. Germline V CDR1 and CDR2: LGHNA, YSLEER. The CDR3 coding sequence is TGCGCCAGCAGCCGAGAAATCAGGGAGGAACTGATCTTC. It is translated as CASSREIREELIF.

This chain connects TRBV7-2 to TRBJ2-2; the D is unclear. The CDR3 runs to 16 residues. Trimming cost V 1 base and J 0 bases, with 9 bases left between them. Germline lookup yields CDR1 SGHTA and CDR2 FQGNSA. The CDR3 spells CASSLGATTNTGELFF. CDR3 coding DNA: TGTGCCAGCAGCTTAGGGGCAACAACGAACACCGGGGAGCTGTTTTTT.

The chain links TRBV7-9 to TRBJ2-3; weak D call: TRBD1 (6 bases). The germline gives CDR1 SEHNR, CDR2 FQNEAQ (reference sequence). This CDR3 region has 14 residues. V was pared by 4 bases and J by 0 bases, with 8 bases between. The CDR3 spells CASSWTASTDTQYF. CDR3 nucleotides: TGTGCCAGCAGCTGGACAGCTAGCACAGATACGCAGTATTTT. The whole variable domain, filled in from reference TRBV7-9 and TRBJ2-3, reads DTGVSQNPRHKITKRGQNVTFRCDPISEHNRLYWYRQTLGQGPEFLTYFQNEAQLEKSRLLSDRFSAERPKGSFSTLEIQRTEQGDSAMYLCASSWTASTDTQYFGPGTRLTVL.

The genes are TRBV30 and TRBJ2-5; D ambiguous. CDR3 length: 13 amino acids. Trimming shortened V by 0 bases and J by 3 bases, and 8 bases separated the two germline ends. Germline CDR1 is GTSNPN and CDR2 is SVGIG (reference sequence). Here the CDR3 reads CAWSVLLKETQYF. The CDR3 DNA reads TGTGCCTGGAGTGTACTACTAAAAGAGACCCAGTACTTC.

Only a few counts were recorded for this clone. The CDR3 region has the DNA TGTGCCAGCAGCCAAATGCGGGGTCGCTCTGGGGCCAACGTCCTGACTTTC. Its protein is CASSQMRGRSGANVLTF. This chain joins TRBV3-1 (or the pseudogene TRBV3-2) and TRBJ2-6; a possible D gene is TRBD2 (6 bases). The germline V and J ends were trimmed by 2 bases and 0 bases, with 11 bases remaining between them. The germline V gene has CDR1 LGHDT and CDR2 YNNKEL (reference sequence). This CDR3 is built from 17 residues.

This clone came up once. The V call is TRBV6-4, the J call TRBJ2-3; 11 bases fit TRBD2. This CDR3 comprises 17 residues. Germline lookup yields CDR1 MRHNA and CDR2 SNTAGT. The V segment lost 0 bases and the J segment 0 bases; nucleotides outside the gene matches: 2. The CDR3 sequence: CASSDSSGGASTDTQYF. The CDR3, as DNA: TGTGCCAGCAGTGACTCTAGCGGGGGGGCTAGCACAGATACGCAGTATTTT.

The rearrangement uses TRBV7-9 and TRBJ1-2; TRBD1 might be the D (6 bases). V gave up 5 bases and J gave up 6 bases, with 13 bases separating them. Germline CDR1 SEHNR, CDR2 FQNEAQ (reference sequence). The CDR3 has 13 amino acids. For the CDR3, the DNA is TGTGCCAGCAGCCCATTCACAGGGAATGGCTACACCTTC. Translated: CASSPFTGNGYTF.

The rearrangement uses TRBV14 and TRBJ1-1; perhaps TRBD1 as D (5 bases). The CDR3 is 15 residues long. Deletions cut 4 bases from V and 1 base from J, with 13 bases between. Germline CDR1 SGHDN, CDR2 FVKESK. CDR3 nucleotide sequence: TGTGCCAGCAGCCCCTACAGGACCCAGAACACTGAAGCTTTCTTT. Translation: CASSPYRTQNTEAFF.

This chain joins TRBV19 and TRBJ1-5; D gene uncertain. The germline V gene has CDR1 LNHDA and CDR2 SQIVND (reference sequence). The V and J ends lost 5 bases and 1 base respectively, with 12 bases between them. The CDR3 runs 15 residues. CDR3 nucleotide sequence: TGTGCCAGTAGTTATCCAGGTCTAAGCAATCAGCCCCAGCATTTT. Translation gives CASSYPGLSNQPQHF.

CDR3 nucleotide sequence: TGTGCCAGCAGCACTAACTATGGCTACACCTTC. This sequence encodes CASSTNYGYTF. This sequence joins TRBV28 and TRBJ1-2; the D is unclear. The ends were cut back, 6 bases at V and 0 bases at J, with 2 bases in the middle. The CDR3 extends over 11 amino acids. Germline V gene sequence: CDR1 MDHEN, CDR2 SYDVKM.

This clone was recorded a few times. The chain couples TRBV4-3 to TRBJ2-6; the D gene is possibly TRBD2 (5 bases). The length of the CDR3 is 16 residues. From germline, CDR1 is LGHNA and CDR2 YSLEER. V shed 0 bases and J shed 4 bases, with 10 bases lying between them. The CDR3 DNA reads TGCGCCAGCAGCCAAGAACGGGGTTCAGGGGCCAACGTCCTGACTTTC. It encodes CASSQERGSGANVLTF.

This rearrangement joins TRBV9 to TRBJ2-1, with 9 bases aligning to TRBD2. The trim removed 1 base at V and 6 bases at J, leaving 2 bases unmatched. This CDR3 region has 14 residues. Germline V gives CDR1 SGDLS, CDR2 YYNGEE. DNA of the CDR3: TGTGCCAGCAGCGTAAGCGGGGGGCCCAATGAGCAGTTCTTC. Residues: CASSVSGGPNEQFF.

This sequence joins TRBV4-3 and TRBJ1-1; maybe TRBD1 (6 bases). This CDR3 is 15 amino acids long. V was pared by 1 base and J by 1 base, with 10 bases between. Germline V CDR1 and CDR2: LGHNA, YSLEER. Here the CDR3 reads CASSQGVTGNTEAFF. Written as DNA, the CDR3 is TGCGCCAGCAGCCAAGGGGTGACAGGGAACACTGAAGCTTTCTTT.

The J gene is TRBJ2-7, the V gene TRBV5-1; 8 nucleotides agree with TRBD2. The germline gives CDR1 SGHRS, CDR2 YFSETQ. With 2 bases clipped from V and 7 bases from J, the junction kept 11 bases outside the gene matches. The CDR3 extends over 15 amino acids. The CDR3 loop reads CASSFGAGVIAEQYF. CDR3 DNA: TGCGCCAGCAGCTTTGGAGCGGGAGTGATCGCTGAGCAGTACTTC.

The chain combines TRBV6-2 or TRBV6-3 with TRBJ1-4, with D hard to call. CDR1 is MNHEY and CDR2 is SVGEGT in the germline V gene. Trimming left V 3 bases short and J 4 bases short, with 9 bases between. The CDR3 contains 14 residues. Here the CDR3 DNA reads TGTGCCAGCAGTTATGGGCCCAATAATGAAAAACTGTTTTTT. Translating it yields CASSYGPNNEKLFF.

This clone was detected once. J is TRBJ1-1 and V is TRBV5-1; 7 positions match TRBD1. This CDR3 contains 14 residues. Per germline, CDR1 SGHRS and CDR2 YFSETQ. J gave up 4 bases and V 6 bases, and 9 bases lay outside the gene matches. The CDR3 nucleotides are TGCGCCAGCAACGGACAGGAGGTCGGCACTGAAGCTTTCTTT. It yields the protein CASNGQEVGTEAFF.

The chain combines TRBV20-1 with TRBJ2-5, with 7 bases identical to TRBD2. Unmatched junction bases numbered 8, after V lost 3 bases and J lost 4 bases. Germline CDR1 reads DFQATT; CDR2 reads SNEGSKA (reference sequence). CDR3 length equals 14 residues. This chain's CDR3 is CSASQAGERETQYF. Here the CDR3 DNA reads TGCAGTGCTAGTCAGGCGGGGGAGAGAGAGACCCAGTACTTC.

The chain carries TRBV18 and TRBJ2-7; D is possibly TRBD1 (6 bases). The CDR3 covers 14 residues. V was clipped by 4 bases and J by 1 base, with 11 bases between them. The germline V gene has CDR1 KGHSH and CDR2 LQKENI. The DNA of the CDR3 is TGTGCCAGCTCACTCGGGACACCTTCCTACGAGCAGTACTTC. Translation gives CASSLGTPSYEQYF.

This clone showed up just a few times. This chain uses TRBV4-2 with TRBJ1-2; D is ambiguous. CDR1 and CDR2 (germline): LGHNA, YNFKEQ. Trimming pared 4 bases from V and 6 bases from J, leaving 6 bases between. The CDR3 loop spans 11 amino acids. In nucleotides, the CDR3 is TGTGCCAGCAGCCTGCAGAATGGCTACACCTTC. Translating gives CASSLQNGYTF.

This chain connects TRBV7-3 to TRBJ2-3; 8 bases match TRBD2. Losses at the gene ends were 2 bases for V and 0 bases for J; bases not matched to a gene: 1. The CDR3 is 15 amino acids. Per germline, CDR1 SGHTA and CDR2 FQGTGA. This chain's CDR3 is CASSLPSGSTDTQYF. The CDR3 nucleotides are TGTGCCAGCAGCTTACCTAGCGGGAGCACAGATACGCAGTATTTT.

The gene calls are TRBV6-6 and TRBJ1-1; TRBD1 matches at 10 bases. Germline V CDR1 and CDR2: MNHNY, SVGAGI (reference sequence). Losses at the gene ends were 5 bases for V and 2 bases for J; bases not matched to a gene: 14. The CDR3 runs 18 residues. The CDR3 protein is CASSRSGTGAQFNTEAFF. The CDR3 DNA follows: TGTGCCAGCAGTCGCTCCGGGACAGGGGCTCAATTCAACACTGAAGCTTTCTTT.